The clone carrying this T cell receptor (beta chain) was observed a single time. The CDR3 does not end in the conserved phenylalanine or tryptophan, so this is likely a read error. It is unclear where the CDR3 begins or ends on the DNA, so no DNA is shown, and the CDR3 is as TCRdb lists it. The data were produced by immunoSEQ multiplex PCR, yet TCRdb's version contains in-frame clones alone and is incomplete. The top ten clones hold roughly 1.5% of a sample with about 74,000 clones, roughly 90% of them seen once. This specimen comes from a study of blood T cell repertoires in COVID-19. Inclusive of both ends, the CDR3 amounts to 14 amino acids. Germline lookup yields CDR1 ENHRY and CDR2 SYGVKD.

The genes are TRBV10-3 and TRBJ1-1. Material for sequencing was peripheral blood. The origin of this receptor is a man aged 50 to 60 with acute or convalescent COVID-19. CDR3 sequence: CAISEIPGSPPPQL.